The clone carrying this T cell receptor (beta chain) was detected ten times or more. Its antigen is still unknown. From the RT-PCR reads, TCRdb called clonotypes with MiXCR, one entry per CDR3 protein. This sample has some 850,000 distinct CDR3 sequences; roughly 18% occur once, and the top ten carry under 13%. The data were obtained in a study of response to subunit inactivated influenza vaccine. Findings of the study overall: Authors suggested each seasonal influenza vaccination recruits few new T cells.

With 6 bases removed from V and 4 bases from J, the gap between germline ends came to 11 bases. The CDR3 spans 12 residues. The germline V gene encodes CDR1 SGDLS and CDR2 YYNGEE. This TCR was sampled from a man over 45 who received an inactivated influenza vaccine. The sequencing here drew on PBMCs from blood, taken 5 days after vaccination. The V and J genes are TRBV9 and TRBJ2-7; the D is unclear. CDR3 sequence: CASIKLRYEQYF. The CDR3 DNA is TGTGCCAGCATAAAACTTCGGTACGAGCAGTACTTC. Based on the CDR3 plus reference TRBV9 and TRBJ2-7, the full variable domain is DSGVTQTPKHLITATGQRVTLRCSPRSGDLSVYWYQQSLDQGLQFLIQYYNGEERAKGNILERFSAQQFPDLHSELNLSSLELGDSALYFCASIKLRYEQYFGPGTRLTVT.